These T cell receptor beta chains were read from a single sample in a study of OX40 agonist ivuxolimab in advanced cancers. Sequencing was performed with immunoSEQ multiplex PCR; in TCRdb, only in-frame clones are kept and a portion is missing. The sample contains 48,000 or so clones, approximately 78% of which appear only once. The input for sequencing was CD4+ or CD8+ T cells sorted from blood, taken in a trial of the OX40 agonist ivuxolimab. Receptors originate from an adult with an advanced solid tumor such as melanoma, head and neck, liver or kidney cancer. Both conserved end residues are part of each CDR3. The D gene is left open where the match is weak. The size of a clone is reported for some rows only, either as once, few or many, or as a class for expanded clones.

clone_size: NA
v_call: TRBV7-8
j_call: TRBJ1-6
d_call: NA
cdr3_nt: TGTGCCAGCACCGCCTTGGGGGTCTCTATGGGTTCACCCCTCCACTTT
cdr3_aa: CASTALGVSMGSPLHF

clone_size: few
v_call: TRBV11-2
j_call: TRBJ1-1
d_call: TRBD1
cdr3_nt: TGTGCCAGCAGCTTAGGCGGACAGGGGGCGGTTGAAGCTTTCTTT
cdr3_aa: CASSLGGQGAVEAFF

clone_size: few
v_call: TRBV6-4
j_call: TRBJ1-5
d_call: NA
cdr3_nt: TGTGCCAGCAGTGGCGATTCTGGACCTAGCAATCAGCCCCAGCATTTT
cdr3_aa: CASSGDSGPSNQPQHF

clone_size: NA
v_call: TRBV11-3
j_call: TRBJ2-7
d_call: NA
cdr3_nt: TGTGCCAGCAGCTTAGGCGGGGACTCCTACGAGCAGTACTTC
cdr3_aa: CASSLGGDSYEQYF

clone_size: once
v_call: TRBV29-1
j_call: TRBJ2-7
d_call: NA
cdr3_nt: TGCAGCGTTGAAGGGGTGCGAACCGGGGGCAGTTTCTACGAGCAGTACTTC
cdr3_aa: CSVEGVRTGGSFYEQYF

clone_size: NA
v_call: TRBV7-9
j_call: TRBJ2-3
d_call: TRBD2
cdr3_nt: TGTGCCAGCAGCCCGTCTGGGACCGGGGGGTGGACAGATACGCAGTATTTT
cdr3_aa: CASSPSGTGGWTDTQYF

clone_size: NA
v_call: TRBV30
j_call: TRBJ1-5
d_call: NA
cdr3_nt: TGTGCCTGGAGTTCTCGGGGCACTCAGCCCCAGCATTTT
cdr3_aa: CAWSSRGTQPQHF

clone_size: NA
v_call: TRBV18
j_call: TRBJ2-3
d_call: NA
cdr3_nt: TGTGCCAGCTCCCGCGGGGACGATACGCAGTATTTT
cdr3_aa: CASSRGDDTQYF

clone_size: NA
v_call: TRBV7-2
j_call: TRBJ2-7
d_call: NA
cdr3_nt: TGTGCCAGCAGCTCCTCCCTTGTCGAGCAGTACTTC
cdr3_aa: CASSSSLVEQYF

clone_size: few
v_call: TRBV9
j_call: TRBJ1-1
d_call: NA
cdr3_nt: TGTGCCAGCAGCGGAACAGTGAACACTGAAGCTTTCTTT
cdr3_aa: CASSGTVNTEAFF

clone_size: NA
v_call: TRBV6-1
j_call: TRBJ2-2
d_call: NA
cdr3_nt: TGTGCCAGCAGGAACCTTGTAAACACCGGGGAGCTGTTTTTT
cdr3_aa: CASRNLVNTGELFF

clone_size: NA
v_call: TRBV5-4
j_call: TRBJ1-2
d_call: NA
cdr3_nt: TGTGCCAGCAGCTTGGTTCGGGAATCCCTTCAAGGCTACACCTTC
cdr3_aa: CASSLVRESLQGYTF

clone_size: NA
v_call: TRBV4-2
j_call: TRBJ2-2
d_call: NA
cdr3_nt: TGTGCCAGCAGCCTGGGACAGAACACCGGGGAGCTGTTTTTT
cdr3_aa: CASSLGQNTGELFF

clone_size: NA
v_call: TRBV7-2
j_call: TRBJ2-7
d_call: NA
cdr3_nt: TGTGCCAGCAGCTTTGGTACCGAGTACGAGCAGTACTTC
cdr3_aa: CASSFGTEYEQYF

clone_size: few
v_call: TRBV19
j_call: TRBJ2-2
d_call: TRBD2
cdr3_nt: TGTGCCAGTAGTGCCAAGCTAGCGGGAGGATTAAGGGACACCGGGGAGCTGTTTTTT
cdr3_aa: CASSAKLAGGLRDTGELFF

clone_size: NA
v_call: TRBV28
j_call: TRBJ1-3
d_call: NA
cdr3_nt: TGTGCCAGCAGTACATACTTCTCTGGAAACACCATATATTTT
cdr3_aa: CASSTYFSGNTIYF

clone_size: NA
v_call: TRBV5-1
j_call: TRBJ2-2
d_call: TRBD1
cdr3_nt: TGCGCCAGCAGCGTTGGGACAGCTAACACCGGGGAGCTGTTTTTT
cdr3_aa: CASSVGTANTGELFF

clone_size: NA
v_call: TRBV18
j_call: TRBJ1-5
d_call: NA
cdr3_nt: TGTGCCAGCAGAAAGGAGGGAAATCAGCCCCAGCATTTT
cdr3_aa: CASRKEGNQPQHF

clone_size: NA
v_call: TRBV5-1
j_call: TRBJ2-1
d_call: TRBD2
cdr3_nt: TGCGCCAGCAGCTTGTCCGGGACTAGTGTAACAGATGAGCAGTTCTTC
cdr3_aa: CASSLSGTSVTDEQFF

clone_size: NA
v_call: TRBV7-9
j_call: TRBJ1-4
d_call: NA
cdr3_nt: TGTGCCAGCAGCCAAACCCTCTTGACAACGGAGGATGAAAAACTGTTTTTT
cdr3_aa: CASSQTLLTTEDEKLFF

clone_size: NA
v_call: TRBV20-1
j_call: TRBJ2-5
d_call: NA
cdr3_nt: TGCAGTGGCCTGATGGGAGAGACCCAGTACTTC
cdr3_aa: CSGLMGETQYF

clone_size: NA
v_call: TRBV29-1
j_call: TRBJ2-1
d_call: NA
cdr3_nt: TGCAGCGTGACTGAACTGAGCTCCTACAATGAGCAGTTCTTC
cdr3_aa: CSVTELSSYNEQFF

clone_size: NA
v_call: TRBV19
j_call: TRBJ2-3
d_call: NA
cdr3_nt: TGTGCCAGTAGTCCCGACAGTTATTATTACACAGATACGCAGTATTTT
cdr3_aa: CASSPDSYYYTDTQYF

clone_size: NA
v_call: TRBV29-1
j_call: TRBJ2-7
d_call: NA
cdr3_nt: TGCAGCGTTTTAGGGGCAGGGATATCCTACGAGCAGTACTTC
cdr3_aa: CSVLGAGISYEQYF

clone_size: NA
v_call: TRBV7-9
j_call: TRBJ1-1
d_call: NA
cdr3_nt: TGTGCCAGCAGCCGGCCGGCGGGGACTGAAGCTTTCTTT
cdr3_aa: CASSRPAGTEAFF

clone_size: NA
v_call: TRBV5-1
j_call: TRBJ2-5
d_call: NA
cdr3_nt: TGCGCCAGCAGCGGGGGGACGAGACAAGAGACCCAGTACTTC
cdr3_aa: CASSGGTRQETQYF

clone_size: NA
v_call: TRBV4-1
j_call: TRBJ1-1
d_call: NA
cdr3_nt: TGCGCCAGCAGCCACATCCCCACGGGTAGCACTGAAGCTTTCTTT
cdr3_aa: CASSHIPTGSTEAFF

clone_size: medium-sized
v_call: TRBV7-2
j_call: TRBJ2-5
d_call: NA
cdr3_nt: TGTGCCAGCAGCTTCACCGGAGGGGAGACCCAGTACTTC
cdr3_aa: CASSFTGGETQYF

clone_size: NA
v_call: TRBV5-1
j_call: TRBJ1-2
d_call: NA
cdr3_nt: TGCGCCAGCTCCTCCCAAGCAAACTATGGCTACACCTTC
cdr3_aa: CASSSQANYGYTF

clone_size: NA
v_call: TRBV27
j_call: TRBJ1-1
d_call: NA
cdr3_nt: TGTGCCAGCAGTTCGTACGGTCGTGGGAACACTGAAGCTTTCTTT
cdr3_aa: CASSSYGRGNTEAFF